The text below deals with one T cell receptor (beta chain). As yet, its antigen is unknown. These data are taken from a study of T cell repertoires in cytomegalovirus infection. Via MiXCR, TCRdb re-called the reads, giving one row per CDR3 protein. The sample yields 30,000 to 40,000 distinct CDR3 sequences, roughly 54% seen once. The CDR3 spans 14 residues. The germline CDR1 and CDR2 sequences are SGHTA and FQGTGA. Trimming left V 2 bases short and J 2 bases short, with 6 bases between. The receptor comes from a human donor in good health (CMV status not recorded). Some clones in this sample may be carry-over from other donors' samples. This chain joins TRBV7-3 and TRBJ2-2; no reliable D call. The source material was CD8+ T cells from cultured PBMCs, sampled from culture after CMV antigen stimulation. In DNA, the CDR3 is TGTGCCAGCAGCTTAGTACCCAACACCGGGGAGCTGTTTTTT. Protein product: CASSLVPNTGELFF.